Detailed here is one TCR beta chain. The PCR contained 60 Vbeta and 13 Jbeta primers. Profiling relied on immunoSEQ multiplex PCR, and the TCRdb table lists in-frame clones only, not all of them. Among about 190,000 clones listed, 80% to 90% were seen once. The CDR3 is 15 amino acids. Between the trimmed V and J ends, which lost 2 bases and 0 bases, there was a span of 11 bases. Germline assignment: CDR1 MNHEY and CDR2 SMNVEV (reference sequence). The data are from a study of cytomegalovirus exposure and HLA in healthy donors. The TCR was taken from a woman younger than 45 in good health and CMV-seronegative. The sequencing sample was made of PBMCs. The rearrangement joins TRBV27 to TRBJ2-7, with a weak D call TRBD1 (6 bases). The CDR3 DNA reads TGTGCCAGCAGTTTAGCGTCCAGGGGCTCCTACGAGCAGTACTTC. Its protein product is CASSLASRGSYEQYF.